Below, 10 T cell receptor beta chains from the same sample are listed, as sequenced in a study of blood T cell repertoires in COVID-19. Data came from immunoSEQ multiplex PCR; TCRdb stores just in-frame clones and leaves some out. The sample shows fewer than 400,000 clones, 86% of them seen only once. The sequencing input was PBMCs or T cells enriched from blood (not recorded which). Receptors originate from a man aged 30 to 39 who had recovered from COVID-19.

This clone has just one count. The chain recombines TRBV2 with TRBJ2-3; perhaps TRBD2 as D (6 bases). Trimming stripped 6 bases from V and 4 bases from J, with 8 bases between. CDR3 size: 12 residues. Germline-derived CDR1 and CDR2 are SNHLY and FYNNEI. CDR3 protein: CASRPSADTQYF. In DNA form, the CDR3 reads TGTGCCAGCAGACCTAGCGCAGATACGCAGTATTTT. Combining the CDR3 with reference TRBV2 and TRBJ2-3 gives the whole variable domain EPEVTQTPSHQVTQMGQEVILRCVPISNHLYFYWYRQILGQKVEFLVSFYNNEISEKSEIFDDQFSVERPDGSNFTLKIRSTKLEDSAMYFCASRPSADTQYFGPGTRLTVL.

J is TRBJ1-5 and V is TRBV23-1; the match to TRBD1 covers 9 bases. TRBV23-1 is an ORF, with its function uncertain. The CDR3 is 17 residues long. The V segment lost 1 base and the J segment 3 bases; nucleotides outside the gene matches: 7. The CDR3 loop is CASSQCFRDRDNQPQHF. CDR3 DNA sequence: TGCGCCAGCAGTCAATGCTTCCGGGACAGGGACAATCAGCCCCAGCATTTT.

The chain uses TRBV19 and TRBJ2-5; D unresolved. V was clipped by 6 bases and J by 0 bases, with 8 bases between them. This CDR3 is 13 amino acids long. Looked up from germline, CDR1 is LNHDA and CDR2 is SQIVND (reference sequence). CDR3 nucleotide sequence: TGTGCCAGTAGGTCACTGGACCAAGAGACCCAGTACTTC. This codes for CASRSLDQETQYF.

The chain links TRBV19 to TRBJ1-1; TRBD1 agrees at 7 bases. The ends lost 6 bases at V and 1 base at J; junction bases unmatched: 8. This CDR3 contains 15 residues. Germline V CDR1 and CDR2: LNHDA, SQIVND (reference sequence). The CDR3, as DNA: TGTGCCAGTAGGGACGGACAGGTCCAGAACACTGAAGCTTTCTTT. This gives the protein CASRDGQVQNTEAFF.

CDR3: CASSWAPGAPGDEQYF. The CDR3 bases are TGTGCCAGCAGTTGGGCTCCAGGGGCCCCCGGCGACGAGCAGTACTTC. The chain links TRBV6-2 or TRBV6-3 to TRBJ2-7; maybe TRBD1 (6 bases). Germline CDR1 reads MNHEY; CDR2 reads SVGEGT. V gave up 4 bases and J gave up 5 bases, with 21 bases separating them. This CDR3 region has 16 residues.

This clone was detected only a few times. V is TRBV6-2 or TRBV6-3 and J is TRBJ1-2; D uncertain. There are 11 residues in the CDR3. V was cut by 2 bases and J by 7 bases, with 5 bases left in between. In germline, CDR1 is MNHEY, CDR2 SVGEGT. The CDR3 reads CASSYRVGYTF. DNA of the CDR3: TGTGCCAGCAGTTACCGGGTTGGCTACACCTTC.

This chain joins TRBV7-2 and TRBJ2-1; D is possibly TRBD2 (6 bases). The V gene lost 5 bases and the J gene lost 3 bases, with 17 bases spanning the gap. There are 16 residues in the CDR3. Germline CDR1 SGHTA, CDR2 FQGNSA. CDR3 nucleotide sequence: TGTGCCAGCAGCACGGACGGGACTGCCATCTACAATGAGCAGTTCTTC. Its translation: CASSTDGTAIYNEQFF.

The gene calls are TRBV5-1 and TRBJ2-1; D ambiguous. Trimming stripped 9 bases from V and 0 bases from J, with 22 bases between. Germline V CDR1 and CDR2: SGHRS, YFSETQ. This CDR3 region has 17 residues. The CDR3, as DNA: TGCGCCAACCAACGTGGTGGGCACCCCTGCTCCTACAATGAGCAGTTCTTC. Translation: CANQRGGHPCSYNEQFF. Full variable domain (missing parts from reference TRBV5-1 and TRBJ2-1): KAGVTQTPRYLIKTRGQQVTLSCSPISGHRSVSWYQQTPGQGLQFLFEYFSETQRNKGNFPGRFSGRQFSNSRSEMNVSTLELGDSALYLCANQRGGHPCSYNEQFFGPGTRLTVL.

The gene calls are TRBV19 and TRBJ1-2, with D unclear. Per the germline V gene, CDR1 is LNHDA and CDR2 is SQIVND (reference sequence). The germline V and J ends were trimmed by 4 bases and 5 bases, with 8 bases remaining between them. The CDR3 extends over 12 amino acids. The CDR3 sequence: CASSNQRYGYTF. The CDR3 DNA follows: TGTGCCAGTAGTAACCAGAGGTATGGCTACACCTTC.

V is TRBV19 and J is TRBJ2-7; 7 bases line up with TRBD1. With V trimmed by 1 base and J by 2 bases, 14 bases remained unmatched. Germline CDR1 is LNHDA and CDR2 is SQIVND (reference sequence). This CDR3 region has 18 residues. CDR3 DNA sequence: TGTGCCAGTAGTATAGCCCGCCGCTCTCGGGACAGACCCTACGAGCAGTACTTC. Encoded protein: CASSIARRSRDRPYEQYF.